This TCR beta chain was recovered during a study of persistence of HIV-infected CD4 T cells (dated by TCRdb to 2018 to 2020). In the study overall: CMV- and HIV-1 Gag-responding CD4+ T cells were isolated from ART-treated individuals so that antigen-driven clonal expansion of HIV-1-infected cells could be examined. The median time participants had been on suppressive ART was 8 years. Peripheral blood samples of up to roughly 180 mL were taken at multiple time points, with the exception of a couple of participants who underwent leukapheresis at a single time point. Proviral sequencing was used to assess clonality among infected cells, whereas TCRbeta sequencing gauged the clonality of all cells within each sorted population. Cross-participant TCR cluster analysis included 8 or 9 participants for CMV and more than five participants for Gag.

The sample's treatment or condition label, decoded: suppressive antiretroviral therapy. Lysates of CMV-infected fibroblasts at roughly 9.6 ug/mL were used to stimulate the cells. Memory populations depleted of antigen-responding cells were obtained by sorting nonresponding CD40L-negative CD69-negative CD45RO-high memory CD4+ T cells. Participants were HIV-1-infected adults who started suppressive ART during chronic infection. For at least 4 years, the participants' plasma HIV-1 RNA had been undetectable, below 50 copies/mL. To be included, participants needed a CD4+ T cell count above 400 cells/uL and a positive CMV serology. Before stimulation, PBMCs were isolated using density centrifugation and then depleted of CD8+ T cells. For less than 20 hours, the CD8-depleted PBMCs were stimulated with anti-CD28/CD49d costimulation, a CD40-blocking antibody, and enfuvirtide to prevent new infections. Sorting was done on either a Beckman Coulter MoFlo Legacy or an XDP sorter, and propidium iodide was used to exclude dead cells. Genomic DNA was extracted using the QIAamp DNA Mini Kit for samples with more than one million cells and using the Quick-DNA Microprep Kit for all other samples.

The immunoSEQ hsTCRB assay version 4, run in survey mode, was used to sequence TCRbeta repertoires from genomic DNA. Genomic DNA was diluted to 10 ng/uL, using up to roughly 1 ug per sample for TCRbeta sequencing. For the original study's pipeline: Analysis of the TCRbeta data was done in ImmunoSeq Analyzer 3.0, and diversity was computed on productive nucleotide rearrangements. Lower-bound TCR diversity was estimated with the improved Chao index, and clonality with the Gini coefficient using the Immunarch R package. Different nucleotide rearrangements encoding the same CDR3beta amino acid sequence were counted as distinct clonotypes. Differential abundance analysis identified TCRbeta sequences significantly enriched in antigen-responding cells relative to anti-CD3/anti-CD28-activated cells. TCRs were clustered by predicted peptide-MHC specificity with GLIPH2, both within individual participants and across merged participant data sets. TCRdb mirrors the immuneACCESS table, restricted to in-frame sequences. Some clones are absent from its copies; in checked studies, under half trace to an unresolved V gene, and the reason for the others is unknown. V and J calls and clone size are as listed in that table; D and trimming were resolved from the DNA. In all, the sample holds 25,000 to 35,000 clones, and around 80% of those were seen once. Roughly 4.5% of the sample rests with the top ten.

Study-level results and caveats: A correlation was observed between TCR oligoclonality and proviral oligoclonality within the same sorted populations. Because the TCR analyses were done in bulk, restricting them to just the rare CMV-responding cells that actually carried HIV-1 proviruses was not possible. TCRbeta richness in CMV- and Gag-responding cells was significantly lower than in anti-CD3/anti-CD28-responding cells; CMV-responding cells had higher oligoclonality than CD3/CD28-stimulated and Gag-responding cells. The study involved few individuals and tested only a limited range of antigens. Antigen-responding cells were enriched for expanded CDR3beta sequences that were degenerate, which suggests that CD4+ responses to CMV and Gag underwent convergent selection.

Worth noting for this clone: Its antigen remains unidentified. It has no much larger one-base neighbor in the sample; base qualities were not kept.

The sequencing here drew on CD4+ T cells sorted from PBMCs after 18-hour stimulation, taken from a patient who received antiretroviral therapy. The cell subset or site label for this specimen denotes: CD40L-CD69- CD45RO-high memory CD4 T cells not responding to CMV lysate. The clonotype originates from an adult man with HIV who was CMV-seropositive.

CDR3 sequence: CASSQVQRTEAFF. Read as DNA, the sequence is TGTGCCAGCAGCCAAGTACAACGCACTGAAGCTTTCTTT. Recombination joined TRBV3-1 (or the pseudogene TRBV3-2) with TRBJ1-1; no D gene call is confident. Reading from cysteine to phenylalanine, the CDR3 counts 13 amino acids. The entry retains the CDR3 DNA only, 39 bases that are in frame from base 1. The V and J ends are trimmed by 1 base and 4 bases, leaving 7 bases between them. The germline V gene (reference sequence) supplies CDR1 LGHDT and CDR2 YNNKEL.